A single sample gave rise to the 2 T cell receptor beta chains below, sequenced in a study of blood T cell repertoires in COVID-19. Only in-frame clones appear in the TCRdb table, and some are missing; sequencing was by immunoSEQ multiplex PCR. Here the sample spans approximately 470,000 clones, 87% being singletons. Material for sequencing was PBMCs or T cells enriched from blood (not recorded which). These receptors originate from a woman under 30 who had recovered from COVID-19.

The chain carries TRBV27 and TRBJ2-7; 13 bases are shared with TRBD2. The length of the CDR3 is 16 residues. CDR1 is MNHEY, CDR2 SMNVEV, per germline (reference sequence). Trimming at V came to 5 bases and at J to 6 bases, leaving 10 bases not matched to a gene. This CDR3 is CASSTTGLAGVSEQYF. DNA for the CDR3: TGTGCCAGCAGTACGACCGGACTAGCGGGGGTCAGCGAGCAGTACTTC.

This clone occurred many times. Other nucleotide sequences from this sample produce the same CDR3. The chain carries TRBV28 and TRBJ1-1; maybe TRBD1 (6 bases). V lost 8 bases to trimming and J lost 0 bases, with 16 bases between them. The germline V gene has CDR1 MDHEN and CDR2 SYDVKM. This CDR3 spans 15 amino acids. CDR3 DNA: TGTGCCAGCGTTCGGGGGGGGGCCATGAACACTGAAGCTTTCTTT. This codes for CASVRGGAMNTEAFF.